A single sample is the source of the 17 T cell receptor beta chains below, sequenced in a study of Ad26.COV2.S vaccination and SARS-CoV-2 variants. Method: immunoSEQ multiplex PCR; TCRdb's copy keeps in-frame clones and lacks some. This table holds around 340,000 clones, 70% to 90% found once. The treatment is: about 20 received Ad26.COV2.S at low or high dose, single or two shots; about 5 received placebo; per-sample allocation not given. Sampling was performed 63 days after the first vaccine or placebo injection. Sequences were derived from peripheral blood, sampled in a trial of Ad26.COV2.S vaccine versus placebo. These receptor sequences come from a person between 18 and 59 years old who received the Ad26.COV2.S COVID-19 vaccine or a placebo.

CDR3 DNA: TGCGCCAGCAGCCAAGAATATCGGGCAGGGGCGTGGAATGAGCAGTTCTTC. This gives the protein CASSQEYRAGAWNEQFF. V gene TRBV4-3 combines with J gene TRBJ2-1; a possible D gene is TRBD1 (6 bases). The CDR3 length is 17 residues. Germline V gene sequence: CDR1 LGHNA, CDR2 YSLEER. Trimming shortened V by 0 bases and J by 7 bases, and 19 bases separated the two germline ends.

This clone was observed once. CDR3 DNA: TGTGCCAGCTCCCCTTGGGGGACAGGGCACAATGAGCAGTTCTTC. Its translation: CASSPWGTGHNEQFF. The V call is TRBV5-4, the J call TRBJ2-1; 9 nucleotides line up with TRBD1. Germline CDR1 SGHNT, CDR2 YYREEE (reference sequence). This CDR3 is 15 amino acids long. V was pared by 7 bases and J by 5 bases, with 10 bases of the junction left unmatched.

This chain connects TRBV7-9 to TRBJ2-3, with D unresolved. This CDR3 comprises 15 residues. The germline gives CDR1 SEHNR, CDR2 FQNEAQ (reference sequence). Trimming cost V 5 bases and J 6 bases, with 18 bases left between them. The CDR3 loop is CASSPRFKGEDTQYF. The CDR3 bases are TGTGCCAGCAGCCCCCGGTTTAAGGGCGAGGATACGCAGTATTTT.

This clone came up once. CDR3 nucleotides: TGTGCCAGCAGTACTCGGGGACAGGGGTTGGACTCACCCCTCCACTTT. Translating it yields CASSTRGQGLDSPLHF. The chain combines TRBV6-6 with TRBJ1-6, with 10 bases lining up with TRBD1. Germline loops: CDR1 MNHNY, CDR2 SVGAGI (reference sequence). This CDR3 contains 16 residues. The J segment lost 10 bases and the V segment lost 5 bases, leaving 11 bases of the junction unmatched.

The CDR3 coding sequence is TGTGCCAGCAGTTACCTTCAGGGGACAGAGACCCAGTACTTC. It codes for CASSYLQGTETQYF. This chain links TRBV6-5 with TRBJ2-5, with D possibly being TRBD1 (6 bases). Looked up from germline, CDR1 is MNHEY and CDR2 is SVGAGI. There are 14 residues in the CDR3. Trimming stripped 2 bases from V and 4 bases from J, with 11 bases between.

The rearrangement uses TRBV4-2 and TRBJ2-1; 8 nucleotides line up with TRBD1. The CDR3 spans 14 residues. V lost 4 bases to trimming and J lost 8 bases; unmatched junction nucleotides: 7. Germline loops: CDR1 LGHNA, CDR2 YNFKEQ. CDR3 DNA sequence: TGTGCCAGCAGCCCTGGGACAGGTATGGATGAGCAGTTCTTC. Protein product: CASSPGTGMDEQFF.

The chain links TRBV3-1 (or the pseudogene TRBV3-2) to TRBJ1-4, with a weak D call TRBD1 (6 bases). This CDR3 spans 15 amino acids. V was cut by 5 bases and J by 8 bases, with 18 bases left in between. Per germline, CDR1 LGHDT and CDR2 YNNKEL (reference sequence). This CDR3 reads CASSTDRILEEKLFF. CDR3 coding DNA: TGTGCCAGCAGCACAGACAGGATTCTGGAGGAAAAACTGTTTTTT.

The genes are TRBV27 and TRBJ2-1; perhaps TRBD2 as D (6 bases). Germline V gene data show CDR1 as MNHEY and CDR2 as SMNVEV (reference sequence). V lost 3 bases and J 10 bases, leaving 13 bases between the germline ends. The CDR3 contains 13 residues. CDR3 residues: CASSLDGLYEQFF. The DNA for the CDR3 is TGTGCCAGCAGTTTGGACGGACTATACGAGCAGTTCTTC.

The chain joins TRBV5-6 to TRBJ1-5; D may be TRBD1 (6 bases). The CDR3 has 16 residues. V shed 0 bases and J shed 3 bases, with 13 bases lying between them. Germline V CDR1 and CDR2: SGHDT, YYEEEE. Written as DNA, the CDR3 is TGTGCCAGCAGCTTGGGGGGGCCGGGGGACAATCAGCCCCAGCATTTT. It yields the protein CASSLGGPGDNQPQHF.

For the CDR3, the DNA is TGTGCCAGCACCTTGACAGGGAAAGAGACCCAGTACTTC. This codes for CASTLTGKETQYF. The chain joins TRBV7-9 to TRBJ2-5, with TRBD1 matching over 7 bases. Losses at the gene ends were 7 bases for V and 3 bases for J; bases not matched to a gene: 5. This CDR3 spans 13 amino acids. CDR1 and CDR2 from the germline V gene are SEHNR and FQNEAQ (reference sequence). The whole variable domain, remainder taken from reference TRBV7-9 and TRBJ2-5, is DTGVSQNPRHKITKRGQNVTFRCDPISEHNRLYWYRQTLGQGPEFLTYFQNEAQLEKSRLLSDRFSAERPKGSFSTLEIQRTEQGDSAMYLCASTLTGKETQYFGPGTRLLVL.

This clone was found a few times. The rearrangement uses TRBV30 and TRBJ2-7, with no clear D. Per the germline V gene, CDR1 is GTSNPN and CDR2 is SVGIG (reference sequence). The V and J ends lost 2 bases and 1 base respectively, with 9 bases between them. CDR3 size: 13 residues. The CDR3 DNA sequence: TGTGCCTGGAGTCTTGGTTTATCCTACGAGCAGTACTTC. It encodes CAWSLGLSYEQYF.

J is TRBJ2-7 and V is TRBV30; 13 bases are a match to TRBD2. V lost 5 bases to trimming and J lost 5 bases; unmatched junction nucleotides: 9. Germline V gene lookup returns CDR1 GTSNPN and CDR2 SVGIG (reference sequence). The CDR3 extends over 15 amino acids. As DNA, the CDR3 is TGTGCCTGGCGCTATGGACTAGCGGGAGCTGACGAGCAGTACTTC. Translated: CAWRYGLAGADEQYF.

V gene TRBV19 combines with J gene TRBJ2-7; 7 bases match TRBD2. This CDR3 contains 15 residues. In germline, CDR1 is LNHDA, CDR2 SQIVND (reference sequence). Trimming removed 3 bases from V and 7 bases from J; junction bases left unmatched: 12. The CDR3 nucleotides read TGTGCCAGTAGTATTAATGTTGGCGGGAGACGGGAGCAGTACTTC. Protein sequence: CASSINVGGRREQYF.

The chain combines TRBV6-2 or TRBV6-3 with TRBJ1-2, with D tentatively TRBD1 (5 bases). The V gene lost 0 bases and the J gene lost 8 bases, with 16 bases spanning the gap. This CDR3 has 15 amino acids. Per germline, CDR1 MNHEY and CDR2 SVGEGT. CDR3 coding DNA: TGTGCCAGCAGTTACTCAGGGACGGACCTGTACGGCTACACCTTC. It codes for CASSYSGTDLYGYTF.

This sequence joins TRBV2 and TRBJ2-1, with TRBD2 matching over 8 bases. The J segment lost 7 bases and the V segment lost 0 bases, leaving 8 bases of the junction unmatched. The CDR3 length is 16 residues. CDR1 and CDR2 (germline): SNHLY, FYNNEI. CDR3 sequence (DNA): TGTGCCAGCAGTGAAGCGGGGGGACTAGAGGGGAATGAGCAGTTCTTC. This translates into CASSEAGGLEGNEQFF.

V usage is TRBV19 and J usage is TRBJ1-3; D is unclear. CDR3 length: 16 amino acids. The germline gives CDR1 LNHDA, CDR2 SQIVND (reference sequence). V lost 2 bases to trimming and J lost 0 bases, with 11 bases between them. CDR3 coding DNA: TGTGCCAGTAGTATATCAACCACAAGCTCTGGAAACACCATATATTTT. Amino acids: CASSISTTSSGNTIYF.

The CDR3 protein is CASSVAQETQYF. The CDR3 nucleotides read TGTGCCAGCAGTGTGGCCCAAGAGACCCAGTACTTC. The rearrangement uses TRBV28 and TRBJ2-5; D is unclear. The V end lost 5 bases, the J end lost 1 base, and 5 bases lay between the germline ends. The CDR3 length is 12 residues. The V gene's germline CDR1 is MDHEN and CDR2 SYDVKM. The whole variable domain, remainder taken from reference TRBV28 and TRBJ2-5, is DVKVTQSSRYLVKRTGEKVFLECVQDMDHENMFWYRQDPGLGLRLIYFSYDVKMKEKGDIPEGYSVSREKKERFSLILESASTNQTSMYLCASSVAQETQYFGPGTRLLVL.